The 27 T cell receptor beta chains reported below all come from one sample, sequenced in a study of blood T cell repertoires in COVID-19. Profiling relied on immunoSEQ multiplex PCR, and the TCRdb table lists in-frame clones only, not all of them. The sample consists of 13,000 or so clones, 70% to 90% of them appearing once. Sequenced input: peripheral blood. All receptors come from a human donor in a cohort sampled during active COVID-19.

The chain joins TRBV6-2 or TRBV6-3 to TRBJ1-5; D gene ambiguous. This CDR3 has 17 amino acids. Germline assignment: CDR1 MNHEY and CDR2 SVGEGT. The germline V and J ends were trimmed by 2 bases and 1 base, with 15 bases remaining between them. DNA for the CDR3: TGTGCCAGCAGTTACGGGTTTTCACGAGGGAGCAATCAGCCCCAGCATTTT. This codes for CASSYGFSRGSNQPQHF.

This chain connects TRBV5-8 to TRBJ1-5; no clear D gene. Germline loops: CDR1 SGHTS, CDR2 YDEGEE. CDR3 length: 15 amino acids. V shed 0 bases and J shed 8 bases, with 15 bases lying between them. Here the CDR3 reads CASSLVYSGKEPQHF. DNA for the CDR3: TGTGCCAGCAGCTTGGTATATTCGGGGAAGGAGCCCCAGCATTTT.

This rearrangement joins TRBV27 to TRBJ2-7; TRBD1 is a possible D gene (6 bases). There are 13 residues in the CDR3. The V end lost 6 bases, the J end lost 5 bases, and 14 bases lay between the germline ends. Per germline, CDR1 MNHEY and CDR2 SMNVEV (reference sequence). Here the CDR3 DNA reads TGTGCCAGCAGACTGAACAGGGCTGACGAGCAGTACTTC. Its translation: CASRLNRADEQYF.

This chain connects TRBV6-2 or TRBV6-3 to TRBJ2-5; 7 nucleotides match TRBD1. This CDR3 spans 17 amino acids. Germline CDR1 and CDR2: MNHEY and SVGEGT. V shed 5 bases and J 0 bases; nucleotides not matched to a gene: 12. CDR3 region: CASSDDRVGQYQETQYF. DNA for the CDR3: TGTGCCAGCAGTGACGACAGGGTCGGTCAGTACCAAGAGACCCAGTACTTC.

The chain couples TRBV2 to TRBJ2-7; D call uncertain. CDR3 length equals 12 residues. Trimming removed 6 bases at V and 5 bases at J, with 11 bases between. Germline V gene lookup returns CDR1 SNHLY and CDR2 FYNNEI. Here the CDR3 DNA reads TGTGCCAGCAGACTCACAGTGAACGAGCAGTACTTC. Protein: CASRLTVNEQYF.

This chain joins TRBV7-2 and TRBJ2-1, with 8 bases aligning to TRBD1. Germline assignment: CDR1 SGHTA and CDR2 FQGNSA. The length of the CDR3 is 12 residues. V dropped 4 bases and J dropped 12; count of bases not matched to a gene: 5. The CDR3 protein is CASSSTGVLQFF. Written as DNA, the CDR3 is TGTGCCAGCAGCTCGACAGGGGTCCTGCAGTTCTTC.

The gene calls are TRBV7-2 and TRBJ1-3; D not resolved. V was clipped by 5 bases and J by 4 bases, with 18 bases between them. The CDR3 extends over 16 amino acids. Germline CDR1 reads SGHTA; CDR2 reads FQGNSA. CDR3 amino acids: CASSPEGGSSGNTIYF. The DNA of the CDR3 is TGTGCCAGCAGCCCCGAAGGCGGTTCGTCCGGAAACACCATATATTTT.

The V gene is TRBV6-5, the J gene TRBJ1-1; 7 nucleotides agree with TRBD1. The CDR3 loop spans 12 amino acids. J gave up 5 bases and V 5 bases, and 2 bases lay outside the gene matches. Germline V gene sequence: CDR1 MNHEY, CDR2 SVGAGI. The DNA for the CDR3 is TGTGCCAGCAGTAAGGGACAGACTGAAGCTTTCTTT. Translated, it gives CASSKGQTEAFF.

This chain links TRBV10-3 with TRBJ1-1; 9 bases are a match to TRBD1. V trimming: 6 bases; J trimming: 0 bases; junction bases outside the gene matches: 14. The CDR3 runs 18 residues. Germline assignment: CDR1 ENHRY and CDR2 SYGVKD. The CDR3 bases are TGTGCCATCAGGACGGACAGGGGATCGGTCGGCATGAACACTGAAGCTTTCTTT. Translation: CAIRTDRGSVGMNTEAFF.

The chain couples TRBV9 to TRBJ1-1; no clear D. CDR1 and CDR2 from the germline V gene are SGDLS and YYNGEE. The V and J ends lost 3 bases and 1 base respectively, with 7 bases between them. The CDR3 spans 13 residues. Written as DNA, the CDR3 is TGTGCCAGCAGCGCCCGGGGGAACACTGAAGCTTTCTTT. The encoded protein is CASSARGNTEAFF.

V is TRBV7-9 and J is TRBJ1-2; 8 bases map to TRBD1. V lost 2 bases, J lost 6 bases, and 11 bases stayed unmatched. The CDR3 loop spans 16 amino acids. Germline CDR1 reads SEHNR; CDR2 reads FQNEAQ (reference sequence). The CDR3 region is CASSLNFQGANNGYTF. DNA of the CDR3: TGTGCCAGCAGCTTAAATTTCCAGGGGGCTAATAATGGCTACACCTTC.

The rearrangement links TRBV7-6 to TRBJ2-3; D might be TRBD1 (6 bases). Germline CDR1 and CDR2: SGHVS and FNYEAQ. The CDR3 is 15 residues long. V lost 7 bases and J lost 1, with 15 bases in between. In DNA form, the CDR3 reads TGTGCCAGCAACGACGGCCCAGGGGGCACAGATACGCAGTATTTT. Encoded protein: CASNDGPGGTDTQYF.

This chain links TRBV4-3 with TRBJ2-3; D not resolved. This CDR3 is 15 amino acids long. Germline V CDR1 and CDR2: LGHNA, YSLEER. Trimming stripped 1 base from V and 0 bases from J, with 8 bases between. CDR3 sequence reads: CASSQVFLSTDTQYF. The CDR3 region has the DNA TGCGCCAGCAGCCAAGTCTTCCTTAGCACAGATACGCAGTATTTT.

The chain employs TRBV12-5 and TRBJ1-1, with D hard to call. This CDR3 has 14 amino acids. The V and J ends lost 3 bases and 4 bases respectively, with 12 bases between them. The germline V gene encodes CDR1 LGHNT and CDR2 FRNRAP. The chain's CDR3 is CASGLAGSLTEAFF. As DNA, the CDR3 is TGTGCTAGTGGTTTAGCGGGCAGCCTCACTGAAGCTTTCTTT.

This chain links TRBV9 with TRBJ2-3; D ambiguous. The germline V gene encodes CDR1 SGDLS and CDR2 YYNGEE. CDR3 length: 15 amino acids. Trimming removed 0 bases at V and 11 bases at J, with 19 bases between. CDR3 nucleotide sequence: TGTGCCAGCAGCGTAGGAACAGTGCGAAGCTCTGGGCAGTATTTT. Its translation is CASSVGTVRSSGQYF.

The chain uses TRBV24-1 and TRBJ2-1, with 7 bases lining up with TRBD1. Germline V CDR1 and CDR2: KGHDR, SFDVKD. The CDR3 has 14 residues. V lost 7 bases, J lost 7 bases, and 9 bases stayed unmatched. Here the CDR3 reads CATSKTGLGNEQFF. As DNA, the CDR3 is TGTGCCACCAGCAAGACAGGGTTAGGGAATGAGCAGTTCTTC.

The chain has TRBV7-9 and TRBJ2-7; TRBD2 matches 7 bases. CDR1 SEHNR and CDR2 FQNEAQ come from the germline V gene (reference sequence). The CDR3 length is 15 residues. Germline trimming cut 7 bases from V and 0 bases from J; bases unmatched to any gene: 9. The CDR3 DNA reads as TGTGCCAGCAACTTGTTGCGGGGGAGCTCCTACGAGCAGTACTTC. Translated: CASNLLRGSSYEQYF.

J is TRBJ1-6 and V is TRBV11-3, with a weak D call TRBD1 (5 bases). V was pared by 1 base and J by 10 bases, with 11 bases between. The length of the CDR3 is 14 residues. From germline, CDR1 is SGHNT and CDR2 YENEEA. The CDR3: CASSLGWGGSPLHF. DNA for the CDR3: TGTGCCAGCAGCTTAGGGTGGGGGGGATCACCCCTCCACTTT. The full variable domain, rest sourced from reference TRBV11-3 and TRBJ1-6, is EAGVVQSPRYKIIEKKQPVAFWCNPISGHNTLYWYLQNLGQGPELLIRYENEEAVDDSQLPKDRFSAERLKGVDSTLKIQPAELGDSAVYLCASSLGWGGSPLHFGNGTRLTVT.

The gene calls are TRBV30 and TRBJ1-3, with D uncertain. The V and J ends lost 0 bases and 8 bases respectively, with 11 bases between them. The length of the CDR3 is 13 residues. In germline, CDR1 is GTSNPN, CDR2 SVGIG (reference sequence). CDR3 sequence (DNA): TGTGCCTGGAGTGTACGGGAATCGGACACCATATATTTT. This gives the protein CAWSVRESDTIYF.

CDR3 DNA: TGTGCCAGCAGCTCTCGGACTAGACAAGAGACCCAGTACTTC. Encoded protein: CASSSRTRQETQYF. J is TRBJ2-5 and V is TRBV5-6; 7 positions match TRBD2. V shed 3 bases and J 2 bases; nucleotides not matched to a gene: 4. CDR1 SGHDT and CDR2 YYEEEE come from the germline V gene. The CDR3 is 14 residues long.

The chain links TRBV7-6 to TRBJ2-5; the match to TRBD2 covers 11 bases. Losses at the gene ends were 1 base for V and 2 bases for J; bases not matched to a gene: 3. CDR1 is SGHVS, CDR2 FNYEAQ, per germline. The CDR3 length is 16 residues. CDR3 protein: CASSLVGTSGQETQYF. For the CDR3, the DNA is TGTGCCAGCAGCTTAGTAGGGACTAGCGGTCAAGAGACCCAGTACTTC.

V is TRBV6-2 or TRBV6-3 and J is TRBJ2-1, with 9 bases matching TRBD1. The CDR3 totals 17 residues. Germline lookup yields CDR1 MNHEY and CDR2 SVGEGT. The V gene end was trimmed by 3 bases and the J gene end by 6 bases; junction bases not matched to a gene: 12. In DNA, the CDR3 is TGTGCCAGCAGTTATTTTGGGGGGACAGGGAATTTCAATGAGCAGTTCTTC. Its translation: CASSYFGGTGNFNEQFF.

The chain uses TRBV19 and TRBJ2-7, with a tentative D call TRBD2 (6 bases). Germline lookup yields CDR1 LNHDA and CDR2 SQIVND (reference sequence). The CDR3 extends over 15 amino acids. V shed 1 base and J shed 2 bases, with 12 bases lying between them. CDR3 nucleotides: TGTGCCAGTAGTATAGGGCCCGGGGGAACCTACGAGCAGTACTTC. Translating gives CASSIGPGGTYEQYF.

The V gene is TRBV28, the J gene TRBJ1-5, with D perhaps TRBD1 (6 bases). V was trimmed by 1 base and J by 6 bases, leaving 16 bases between them. Germline CDR1 is MDHEN and CDR2 is SYDVKM. The CDR3 sequence is 16 residues long. CDR3 loop: CASSLFSGVKSQPQHF. The CDR3 coding sequence is TGTGCCAGCAGTTTATTCTCAGGGGTTAAGAGTCAGCCCCAGCATTTT. Based on the CDR3 plus reference TRBV28 and TRBJ1-5, the full variable domain is DVKVTQSSRYLVKRTGEKVFLECVQDMDHENMFWYRQDPGLGLRLIYFSYDVKMKEKGDIPEGYSVSREKKERFSLILESASTNQTSMYLCASSLFSGVKSQPQHFGDGTRLSIL.

V is TRBV9 and J is TRBJ2-2; D may be TRBD2 (6 bases). V shed 0 bases and J shed 7 bases, with 13 bases lying between them. This CDR3 comprises 15 residues. Germline V gives CDR1 SGDLS, CDR2 YYNGEE. The CDR3 region has the DNA TGTGCCAGCAGCGTAGGCCTAGCGAAAGACGGGGAGCTGTTTTTT. Its protein is CASSVGLAKDGELFF. The whole variable domain, remainder taken from reference TRBV9 and TRBJ2-2, is DSGVTQTPKHLITATGQRVTLRCSPRSGDLSVYWYQQSLDQGLQFLIQYYNGEERAKGNILERFSAQQFPDLHSELNLSSLELGDSALYFCASSVGLAKDGELFFGEGSRLTVL.

The chain uses TRBV3-1 (or the pseudogene TRBV3-2) and TRBJ2-2; TRBD2 is a possible D gene (6 bases). Trimming left V 6 bases short and J 6 bases short, with 17 bases between. The CDR3 loop spans 15 amino acids. Germline CDR1 and CDR2: LGHDT and YNNKEL (reference sequence). The CDR3 coding sequence is TGTGCCAGCAGGTTTGCGGGGAGACAATCCGGGGAGCTGTTTTTT. This encodes CASRFAGRQSGELFF.

In its sample, this clone was seen a few times. J is TRBJ1-1 and V is TRBV3-1 (or the pseudogene TRBV3-2); TRBD1 is a possible D gene (5 bases). V was pared by 1 base and J by 6 bases, with 15 bases between. Germline assignment: CDR1 LGHDT and CDR2 YNNKEL (reference sequence). This CDR3 region has 15 residues. CDR3 coding DNA: TGTGCCAGCAGCCAAGTCCCGGGTAGGGGCGCTGAAGCTTTCTTT. Translated: CASSQVPGRGAEAFF.